This T cell receptor beta chain was sequenced in a study of blood T cell repertoires in COVID-19. Across the study: Sources were T cells, B-cell-depleted T cells, or PBMCs; the material itself was cDNA or gDNA.

Method: immunoSEQ multiplex PCR; TCRdb's copy keeps in-frame clones and lacks some. This repertoire shows about 87,000 clones, 70% to 90% found once; its top ten account for around 7.4%. The CDR3 is made up of 14 amino acids. Unmatched junction bases numbered 6, after V lost 6 bases and J lost 7 bases. In germline, CDR1 is MNHNY, CDR2 SVGAGI (reference sequence). This TCR was sampled from a human donor with acute or convalescent COVID-19. The donor label of this sample is uncertain. Specimen: peripheral blood. This chain connects TRBV6-6 to TRBJ1-4, with 9 positions matching TRBD1. Written as DNA, the CDR3 is TGTGCCAGCAGGGACAGGGGAAGAGGTGAAAAACTGTTTTTT. Translation gives CASRDRGRGEKLFF.